The 25 T cell receptor beta chains in this list originate from one sample, sequenced in a study of blood T cell repertoires in COVID-19. Libraries were prepared by immunoSEQ multiplex PCR; TCRdb keeps only in-frame clonotypes and omits some of them. Of about 170,000 clones in the sample, 85% were seen once. Sequencing input: peripheral blood. The receptors originated from a human donor with acute or convalescent COVID-19. The donor label of this sample is uncertain.

The V and J genes are TRBV11-3 and TRBJ1-1, with D perhaps matching TRBD1 (5 bases). Trimming shortened V by 3 bases and J by 7 bases, and 21 bases separated the two germline ends. This CDR3 has 16 amino acids. Germline loops: CDR1 SGHNT, CDR2 YENEEA. CDR3 DNA sequence: TGTGCCAGCAGCTTTTCCAGGGACTGGGGTCTGATTGAAGCTTTCTTT. Its translation is CASSFSRDWGLIEAFF.

The chain uses TRBV18 and TRBJ1-2; D is unresolved. Germline V gene sequence: CDR1 KGHSH, CDR2 LQKENI. V shed 4 bases and J shed 2 bases, with 5 bases lying between them. This CDR3 is built from 12 residues. As DNA, the CDR3 is TGTGCCAGCTCACTAGAAAACTATGGCTACACCTTC. It specifies CASSLENYGYTF.

The chain links TRBV21-1 to TRBJ1-4; the table's D gene call, TRBD1, was not cross checked with the DNA. TRBV21-1 is a recognized pseudogene. There are 17 residues in the CDR3. DNA for the CDR3: TGTGCCAGCAGCCGAAAGAGGGACAGGGTGGCTAATGAAAAACTGTTTTTT. This sequence encodes CASSRKRDRVANEKLFF.

The chain is built from TRBV7-2 and TRBJ2-1; tentative D call: TRBD1 (6 bases). V dropped 8 bases and J dropped 6 bases, with 17 bases sitting between them. The V gene's germline CDR1 is SGHTA and CDR2 FQGNSA. The CDR3 is 14 residues long. CDR3 sequence: CASAPGSRGNEQFF. The CDR3 DNA is TGTGCCAGCGCTCCTGGAAGCAGGGGCAATGAGCAGTTCTTC.

The CDR3 here is CSVGGGRGEAFF. CDR3 bases: TGCAGCGTGGGAGGGGGACGGGGTGAAGCTTTCTTT. This chain joins TRBV29-1 and TRBJ1-1; maybe TRBD1 (6 bases). Trimming took off 6 bases at V and 7 bases at J, with 15 bases between the two ends. The CDR3 is 12 residues long. Germline-derived CDR1 and CDR2 are SQVTM and ANQGSEA.

The chain joins TRBV27 to TRBJ2-5; 9 nucleotides align to TRBD1. Germline CDR1 and CDR2: MNHEY and SMNVEV (reference sequence). Trimming cost V 6 bases and J 5 bases; bases outside gene matches: 7. This CDR3 spans 14 amino acids. DNA for the CDR3: TGTGCCAGCAGCCGACAGGGGGTTGCGGAGACCCAGTACTTC. Amino acids: CASSRQGVAETQYF.

V usage is TRBV12-5 and J usage is TRBJ1-1; tentatively, D is TRBD1 (5 bases). This CDR3 contains 10 residues. V was cut by 5 bases and J by 7 bases, with 5 bases left in between. The germline V gene has CDR1 LGHNT and CDR2 FRNRAP. As DNA, the CDR3 is TGTGCTAGTGGTGACAGTGAAGCTTTCTTT. Encoded protein: CASGDSEAFF.

The CDR3 DNA reads as TGCAGCGTAGATCCACAGGGGTCGGGTGGCTACACCTTC. This codes for CSVDPQGSGGYTF. The rearrangement joins TRBV29-1 to TRBJ1-2, with 7 bases matching TRBD1. After removal of 6 bases from V and 7 bases from J, the junction contained 11 bases not matched to a gene. Per the germline V gene, CDR1 is SQVTM and CDR2 is ANQGSEA. The CDR3 is 13 residues long.

The chain links TRBV11-3 to TRBJ1-2; 8 nucleotides match TRBD1. Germline V gene lookup returns CDR1 SGHNT and CDR2 YENEEA. V was pared by 1 base and J by 3 bases, with 4 bases of the junction left unmatched. The CDR3 runs 15 residues. CDR3: CASSLGRRGHYGYTF. The CDR3 nucleotides read TGTGCCAGCAGCTTAGGGCGCAGGGGGCACTATGGCTACACCTTC.

This chain links TRBV18 with TRBJ1-2; TRBD1 might be the D (5 bases). CDR1 is KGHSH and CDR2 is LQKENI in the germline V gene. The germline V and J ends were trimmed by 3 bases and 0 bases, with 8 bases remaining between them. This CDR3 is built from 14 residues. The DNA for the CDR3 is TGTGCCAGCTCACCGGCGGACACTAACTATGGCTACACCTTC. It specifies CASSPADTNYGYTF.

The table lists this clone with a count of one. This chain joins TRBV24-1 and TRBJ2-3; 8 positions match TRBD2. CDR1 and CDR2 (germline): KGHDR, SFDVKD. This CDR3 spans 18 amino acids. V lost 2 bases and J lost 3; bases outside the gene matches: 12. This CDR3 reads CATSDYLYGRGGTDTQYF. The CDR3 coding sequence is TGTGCCACCAGTGATTACCTTTACGGCCGGGGGGGGACAGATACGCAGTATTTT.

This rearrangement joins TRBV7-9 to TRBJ1-3, with D perhaps TRBD1 (5 bases). The CDR3 length is 14 residues. V was shortened by 5 bases and J by 9 bases, with 17 bases between the two germline ends. Germline CDR1 is SEHNR and CDR2 is FQNEAQ (reference sequence). CDR3 nucleotides: TGTGCCAGCAGCGATCCCCGGGGGGAGAGCACCATATATTTT. Amino acid sequence: CASSDPRGESTIYF.

This chain connects TRBV29-1 to TRBJ1-1; TRBD1 matches 8 bases. Germline V gene lookup returns CDR1 SQVTM and CDR2 ANQGSEA. V lost 6 bases and J lost 2; bases outside the gene matches: 5. The CDR3 is 13 amino acids. This CDR3 is CSVGQGYNTEAFF. The CDR3 DNA sequence: TGCAGCGTCGGACAGGGATACAACACTGAAGCTTTCTTT.

The chain joins TRBV27 to TRBJ2-1, with 13 bases aligning to TRBD2. Germline V gene lookup returns CDR1 MNHEY and CDR2 SMNVEV (reference sequence). The J segment lost 4 bases and the V segment lost 4 bases, leaving 7 bases of the junction unmatched. The CDR3 length is 17 residues. In nucleotides, the CDR3 is TGTGCCAGCAGTTGGAGGGGACTAGCGGGGAAATACAATGAGCAGTTCTTC. Translating gives CASSWRGLAGKYNEQFF.

The rearrangement links TRBV19 to TRBJ1-5, with a possible D match to TRBD1 (6 bases). This CDR3 is 15 amino acids long. The V and J ends lost 8 bases and 0 bases respectively, with 14 bases between them. Germline values: CDR1 LNHDA, CDR2 SQIVND (reference sequence). The CDR3 DNA sequence: TGTGCCAGTTTGATTCGGGACAATAGCAATCAGCCCCAGCATTTT. Translation gives CASLIRDNSNQPQHF.

The gene calls are TRBV12-2 and TRBJ2-3; the table gives TRBD2 as D, unverified against the DNA. TRBV12-2 is deemed a pseudogene. The CDR3 covers 14 residues. The CDR3 reads CASRFSCPSDTQYF. The CDR3 DNA sequence: TGTGCAAGTCGCTTTTCCTGTCCTAGTGATACGCAGTATTTT.

The genes are TRBV7-2 and TRBJ2-2; D might be TRBD2 (7 bases). Trimming cost V 2 bases and J 1 base, with 14 bases left between them. This CDR3 is 17 amino acids long. The germline V gene has CDR1 SGHTA and CDR2 FQGNSA. The CDR3 spells CASSLLRGGQNTGELFF. The DNA of the CDR3 is TGTGCCAGCAGCTTATTGAGGGGGGGACAGAACACCGGGGAGCTGTTTTTT.

This clone appeared a single time. The same CDR3 also results from other DNA sequences found in this sample. Here the CDR3 reads CASSIRDTEAFF. In nucleotides, the CDR3 is TGTGCCAGTAGTATCAGGGATACTGAAGCTTTCTTT. The chain carries TRBV19 and TRBJ1-1; TRBD1 might be the D (5 bases). Germline CDR1 and CDR2: LNHDA and SQIVND (reference sequence). The CDR3 is 12 residues long. V lost 3 bases and J 5 bases, leaving 7 bases between the germline ends.

This clone was observed a single time. The chain recombines TRBV7-6 with TRBJ2-2; the D gene is possibly TRBD2 (6 bases). Looked up from germline, CDR1 is SGHVS and CDR2 is FNYEAQ. This CDR3 is 15 amino acids long. Trimming pared 4 bases from V and 1 base from J, leaving 10 bases between. The DNA of the CDR3 is TGTGCCAGCAGCTCACCGGGACTGAACACCGGGGAGCTGTTTTTT. It specifies CASSSPGLNTGELFF.

The chain combines TRBV27 with TRBJ2-7, with TRBD1 matching 10 bases. The trim removed 7 bases at V and 6 bases at J, leaving 21 bases unmatched. In germline, CDR1 is MNHEY, CDR2 SMNVEV (reference sequence). The CDR3 contains 18 residues. The CDR3 sequence is CASTKRGTGARVDREQYF. CDR3 DNA: TGTGCCAGCACCAAGAGGGGGACAGGGGCGCGGGTTGACCGCGAGCAGTACTTC.

This clone was observed a few times. This chain joins TRBV5-1 and TRBJ1-1; tentatively, D is TRBD1 (5 bases). The CDR3 length is 13 residues. The germline V and J ends were trimmed by 6 bases and 5 bases, with 14 bases remaining between them. Germline CDR1 SGHRS, CDR2 YFSETQ. The CDR3, as DNA: TGCGCCAGCAACTTAATGGGGGGGACTGAAGCTTTCTTT. Translation gives CASNLMGGTEAFF.

V is TRBV5-1 and J is TRBJ2-6, with D possibly TRBD2 on 5 matching bases. This CDR3 is built from 15 residues. Germline CDR1 reads SGHRS; CDR2 reads YFSETQ. Trimming cost V 4 bases and J 0 bases, with 8 bases left between them. The CDR3 sequence is CASSRGVSGANVLTF. The CDR3 nucleotides are TGCGCCAGCAGCCGGGGAGTCTCTGGGGCCAACGTCCTGACTTTC.

The V call is TRBV5-1, the J call TRBJ2-1; perhaps TRBD1 as D (6 bases). The germline V gene has CDR1 SGHRS and CDR2 YFSETQ. The V gene lost 5 bases and the J gene lost 4 bases, with 16 bases spanning the gap. CDR3 length: 15 amino acids. The DNA of the CDR3 is TGCGCCAGCAGGCCGGCCGGGACACCTTACAATGAGCAGTTCTTC. It specifies CASRPAGTPYNEQFF.

The chain uses TRBV24-1 and TRBJ1-2, with D unclear. CDR1 and CDR2 from the germline V gene are KGHDR and SFDVKD. This CDR3 has 12 residues. V was trimmed by 7 bases and J by 3 bases, leaving 8 bases between them. In DNA form, the CDR3 reads TGTGCCACCAGCGGGTACTACTATGGCTACACCTTC. Amino acid sequence: CATSGYYYGYTF.

The chain carries TRBV12-5 and TRBJ1-2; TRBD1 might be the D (6 bases). The CDR3 totals 13 residues. Trimming stripped 3 bases from V and 8 bases from J, with 13 bases between. Germline V gene lookup returns CDR1 LGHNT and CDR2 FRNRAP. For the CDR3, the DNA is TGTGCTAGTGGTTTTTCGGCAGGGGTCGGCTACACCTTC. Its translation: CASGFSAGVGYTF.